This T cell receptor (beta chain) derives from a study of vaccination effects on CD4 cells after COVID-19. About the study: Median timing of post-vaccine samples was 72 days after the second dose.

Produced via immunoSEQ multiplex PCR; TCRdb's table is partial and in-frame only. Among 20,000 to 25,000 clones listed, less than 85% were seen once. ViraFEST expansion of antigen-specific CD4+ T cells with viral peptide pools preceded sequencing. Cells that had been cultured for 10 days were the source of isolated CD4+ T cells. Each participant received a vaccine that was either BNT162b2 or mRNA-1273, given as two doses. This clone appeared once. What it binds is not known. Compared with germline, one end of the junction differs, possibly owing to a read error. Looked up from germline, CDR1 is KGHSH and CDR2 is LQKENI. The CDR3 is 11 amino acids.

Sequences were derived from CD4+ T cells from PBMCs cultured with SARS-CoV-2 spike peptides, sampled after COVID-19 vaccination. The receptor comes from a human donor who received a COVID-19 vaccine. The rearrangement uses TRBV18 and TRBJ1-6; D uncertain. The DNA of the CDR3 is TGTGCCAGCTCACGGGTACCGACCCCTCCTTTT. This translates into CASSRVPTPPF.